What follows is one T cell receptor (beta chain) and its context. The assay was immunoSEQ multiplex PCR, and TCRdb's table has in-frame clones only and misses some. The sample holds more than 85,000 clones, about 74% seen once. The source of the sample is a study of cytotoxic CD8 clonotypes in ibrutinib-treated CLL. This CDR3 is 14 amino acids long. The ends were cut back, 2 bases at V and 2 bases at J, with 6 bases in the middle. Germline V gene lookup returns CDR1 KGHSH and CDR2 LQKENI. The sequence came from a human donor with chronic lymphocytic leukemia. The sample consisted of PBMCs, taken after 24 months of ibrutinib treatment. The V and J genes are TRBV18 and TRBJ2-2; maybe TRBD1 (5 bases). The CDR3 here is CASSPWTNTGELFF. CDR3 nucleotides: TGTGCCAGCTCACCATGGACAAACACCGGGGAGCTGTTTTTT.